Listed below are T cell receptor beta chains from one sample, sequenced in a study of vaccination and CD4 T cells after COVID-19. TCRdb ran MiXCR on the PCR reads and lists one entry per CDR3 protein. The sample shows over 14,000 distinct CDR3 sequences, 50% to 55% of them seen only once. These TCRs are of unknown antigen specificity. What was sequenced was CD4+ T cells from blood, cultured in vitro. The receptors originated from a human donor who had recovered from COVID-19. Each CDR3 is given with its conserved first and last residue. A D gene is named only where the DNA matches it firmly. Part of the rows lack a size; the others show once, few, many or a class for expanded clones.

CDR3: CASSVQGANYGYTF; V: TRBV5-4; length: 14; J: TRBJ1-2; size: NA; D: NA
CDR3: CASSLVGEPQHF; V: TRBV7-9; length: 12; J: TRBJ1-5; size: NA; D: NA
CDR3: CATSDSPSYGYTF; V: TRBV24-1; length: 13; J: TRBJ1-2; size: NA; D: NA
CDR3: CSASSGVNTGELFF; V: TRBV20-1; length: 14; J: TRBJ2-2; size: NA; D: TRBD2
CDR3: CASSLLGPGDTPSNEQFF; V: TRBV6-1; length: 18; J: TRBJ2-1; size: NA; D: NA
CDR3: CASSIGYRGRRGQPQHF; V: TRBV19; length: 17; J: TRBJ1-5; size: NA; D: TRBD1
CDR3: CASSQSADTQYF; V: TRBV6-2/TRBV6-3; length: 12; J: TRBJ2-3; size: once; D: NA
CDR3: CASSQGDRGRGTEAFF; V: TRBV14; length: 16; J: TRBJ1-1; size: few; D: NA
CDR3: CASSQGGTPTEAFF; V: TRBV3-1; length: 14; J: TRBJ1-1; size: NA; D: NA
CDR3: CARYRTNTGELFF; V: TRBV21-1; length: 13; J: TRBJ2-2; size: NA; D: NA
CDR3: CASGGSPRPEEQFF; V: TRBV19; length: 14; J: TRBJ2-1; size: NA; D: NA
CDR3: CSARDRTGQTDTQYF; V: TRBV20-1; length: 15; J: TRBJ2-3; size: NA; D: NA
CDR3: CSALQGRSSGANVLTF; V: TRBV20-1; length: 16; J: TRBJ2-6; size: NA; D: NA
CDR3: CASSLAGVEQFF; V: TRBV7-2; length: 12; J: TRBJ2-1; size: few; D: NA
CDR3: CASSLRRTNYGYTF; V: TRBV27; length: 14; J: TRBJ1-2; size: few; D: NA
CDR3: CASSFAGTSGMQFF; V: TRBV5-1; length: 14; J: TRBJ2-1; size: NA; D: TRBD2
CDR3: CASSYSGPTGNTIYF; V: TRBV6-5; length: 15; J: TRBJ1-3; size: NA; D: NA
CDR3: CSARATGLTDTQYF; V: TRBV20-1; length: 14; J: TRBJ2-3; size: NA; D: NA
CDR3: CASSPRGGTETYGYTF; V: TRBV7-3; length: 16; J: TRBJ1-2; size: few; D: TRBD1
CDR3: CATSRASGVNNEQFF; V: TRBV15; length: 15; J: TRBJ2-1; size: few; D: TRBD2
CDR3: CASRWVGPTNNEQFF; V: TRBV2; length: 15; J: TRBJ2-1; size: NA; D: NA
CDR3: CASTPSRNEQYF; V: TRBV6-1; length: 12; J: TRBJ2-7; size: NA; D: NA
CDR3: CATSRDWQGLAKNIQYF; V: TRBV15; length: 17; J: TRBJ2-4; size: NA; D: NA
CDR3: CASSYTHGAEAFF; V: TRBV6-5; length: 13; J: TRBJ1-1; size: few; D: NA
CDR3: CSAGKSDTQYF; V: TRBV20-1; length: 11; J: TRBJ2-3; size: large; D: NA
CDR3: CASAQLYSNQPQHF; V: TRBV6-1; length: 14; J: TRBJ1-5; size: NA; D: NA
CDR3: CASTPGDRGWGEQFF; V: TRBV27; length: 15; J: TRBJ2-1; size: NA; D: NA
CDR3: CASKARPQSTDTQYF; V: TRBV6-1; length: 15; J: TRBJ2-3; size: NA; D: NA
CDR3: CASSQNDPRETQYF; V: TRBV14; length: 14; J: TRBJ2-5; size: NA; D: NA
CDR3: CASKGLATGDTQYF; V: TRBV6-1; length: 14; J: TRBJ2-3; size: NA; D: NA
CDR3: CASSPAGDPPEPQHF; V: TRBV6-2/TRBV6-3; length: 15; J: TRBJ1-5; size: few; D: NA
CDR3: CASSPTWALPGSPLHF; V: TRBV28; length: 16; J: TRBJ1-6; size: NA; D: NA
CDR3: CATSRGWGQPQHF; V: TRBV24-1; length: 13; J: TRBJ1-5; size: few; D: NA
CDR3: CATSDRVTGELFF; V: TRBV24-1; length: 13; J: TRBJ2-2; size: few; D: NA
CDR3: CASSEGGQNYGYTF; V: TRBV25-1; length: 14; J: TRBJ1-2; size: NA; D: NA
CDR3: CASSSDTIGGSETQYF; V: TRBV11-3; length: 16; J: TRBJ2-5; size: NA; D: NA
CDR3: CASSFLGGRTEAFF; V: TRBV27; length: 14; J: TRBJ1-1; size: few; D: NA
CDR3: CASSLSTGADYGYTF; V: TRBV5-1; length: 15; J: TRBJ1-2; size: NA; D: NA
CDR3: CASRKYTEAFF; V: TRBV2; length: 11; J: TRBJ1-1; size: NA; D: NA
CDR3: CAWSVSGRVPSTDTQYF; V: TRBV30; length: 17; J: TRBJ2-3; size: NA; D: TRBD2
CDR3: CAWSTYLGEQFF; V: TRBV30; length: 12; J: TRBJ2-1; size: NA; D: NA
CDR3: CASSVAGGGLETQYF; V: TRBV9; length: 15; J: TRBJ2-5; size: NA; D: TRBD1
CDR3: CSATGIRSSPLHF; V: TRBV20-1; length: 13; J: TRBJ1-6; size: NA; D: NA